These T cell receptor beta chains were read from a single sample in a study of technical replicates of blood from a handful of donors. Assay: immunoSEQ multiplex PCR; the TCRdb copy retains only in-frame clones and omits some. The data hold about 79,000 clones, with 80% to 95% observed a single time. Sequencing used T cells isolated from PBMCs. The receptors here all came from a human donor in good health. Some clones in this sample may be carry-over from other donors' samples. Each CDR3 is given with its conserved first and last residue. The D gene is left open where the match is weak. Clone size is not always given. Where it is, it says once, few, many or a class for expanded clones.

>TRBD1|-|TRBV6-5|TRBJ1-1
CASSALTGATEAFF
TGTGCCAGCAGTGCCCTAACAGGGGCGACTGAAGCTTTCTTT
>-|-|TRBV6-5|TRBJ1-1
CASSPVPNTEAFF
TGTGCCAGCAGCCCCGTTCCGAACACTGAAGCTTTCTTT
>-|once|TRBV7-9|TRBJ1-5
CASSRDTNHQPQHF
TGTGCCAGCAGTAGGGACACTAACCATCAGCCCCAGCATTTT
>TRBD1|-|TRBV4-1|TRBJ1-1
CASSQYQGAPEAFF
TGCGCCAGCAGCCAATATCAGGGGGCTCCTGAAGCTTTCTTT
>-|-|TRBV20-1|TRBJ2-3
CSVNTDTQYF
TGCAGTGTCAACACAGATACGCAGTATTTT
>-|-|TRBV6-5|TRBJ1-1
CASSYGGTEAFF
TGTGCCAGCAGTTACGGAGGGACTGAAGCTTTCTTT
>TRBD1|-|TRBV7-9|TRBJ2-7
CASIKSGGAYYEQYF
TGTGCCAGCATAAAGTCAGGGGGCGCTTACTACGAGCAGTACTTC
>-|-|TRBV6-1|TRBJ1-2
CASSETGTNAYGYTF
TGTGCCAGCAGTGAAACAGGGACCAATGCTTATGGCTACACCTTC
>TRBD1|-|TRBV27|TRBJ2-7
CASSFVDRAYEQYF
TGTGCCAGCAGTTTTGTCGACAGGGCCTACGAGCAGTACTTC
>-|-|TRBV4-2|TRBJ2-5
CASSQEATPTRETQYF
TGTGCCAGCAGCCAAGAAGCGACGCCCACACGAGAGACCCAGTACTTC
>-|-|TRBV5-6|TRBJ2-7
CASSTNYYEQYF
TGTGCCAGCAGCACCAACTACTACGAGCAGTACTTC
>-|-|TRBV29-1|TRBJ1-5
CSVGGGHQPQHF
TGCAGCGTTGGCGGGGGTCATCAGCCCCAGCATTTT
>-|-|TRBV27|TRBJ2-3
CASSLGGLATDTQYF
TGTGCCAGCAGTTTAGGAGGGCTAGCCACAGATACGCAGTATTTT
>-|-|TRBV2|TRBJ1-1
CASSRQGGTEAFF
TGTGCCAGCAGCCGGCAGGGAGGGACTGAAGCTTTCTTT
>-|-|TRBV6-6|TRBJ1-2
CASSLIDGYTF
TGTGCCAGCAGTCTTATTGATGGCTACACCTTC
>-|-|TRBV2|TRBJ2-7
CASNSANSYEQYF
TGTGCCAGCAATAGCGCGAACTCCTACGAGCAGTACTTC
>-|-|TRBV28|TRBJ2-5
CASSLFAGSETQYF
TGTGCCAGCAGTTTATTTGCGGGGTCGGAGACCCAGTACTTC
>TRBD1|-|TRBV7-9|TRBJ2-7
CASSLLGDRRAEQYF
TGTGCCAGCAGCTTGTTAGGGGACAGGAGAGCCGAGCAGTACTTC
>TRBD1|-|TRBV6-4|TRBJ1-2
CASSPAGQGISIDGYTF
TGTGCCAGCAGTCCAGCGGGACAGGGGATAAGTATCGATGGCTACACCTTC
>TRBD2|-|TRBV19|TRBJ2-3
CATTSGPSTDTQYF
TGTGCCACCACTAGCGGGCCTAGCACAGATACGCAGTATTTT
>TRBD1|few|TRBV28|TRBJ1-2
CASSIQGAGGYTF
TGTGCCAGCAGTATCCAGGGGGCAGGCGGCTACACCTTC
>-|once|TRBV6-6|TRBJ1-5
CASSRTPFHQPQHF
TGTGCCAGCAGCCGGACACCTTTTCATCAGCCCCAGCATTTT
>-|-|TRBV6-4|TRBJ2-1
CATRDNNEQFF
TGTGCCACCCGGGACAACAATGAGCAGTTCTTC
>TRBD2|-|TRBV9|TRBJ2-1
CASRPDGLAGTNEQFF
TGTGCCAGCAGACCAGATGGGCTAGCGGGAACCAATGAGCAGTTCTTC
>TRBD2|-|TRBV2|TRBJ2-1
CAIPPKREFFDEQFF
TGTGCCATACCACCCAAGCGGGAGTTCTTCGATGAGCAGTTCTTC
>-|-|TRBV10-3|TRBJ2-6
CAISQGPGANVLTF
TGTGCCATCAGTCAGGGGCCTGGGGCCAACGTCCTGACTTTC
>TRBD2|-|TRBV7-3|TRBJ2-2
CASSSRTSGRGTGELFF
TGTGCCAGCAGCTCGAGGACTAGCGGGAGAGGGACCGGGGAGCTGTTTTTT